Below, 21 T cell receptor beta chains from the same sample are listed, as sequenced in a study of glioma-infiltrating T cells after dendritic cell vaccination. Time point given: after dendritic cell vaccination, including at tumor progression/relapse. Produced via immunoSEQ multiplex PCR; TCRdb's table is partial and in-frame only. The sample holds over 75,000 clones, roughly four fifths seen once. Sequenced here: blood, sampled after dendritic cell vaccination. The receptors were sampled from a human donor with glioblastoma.

J is TRBJ2-1 and V is TRBV29-1; 13 bases are shared with TRBD2. CDR1 is SQVTM, CDR2 ANQGSEA, per germline. CDR3 length: 16 residues. The ends lost 5 bases at V and 2 bases at J; junction bases unmatched: 6. Written as DNA, the CDR3 is TGCAGCGTTCTGGGACTAGCGGGAACCACCTACAATGAGCAGTTCTTC. This gives the protein CSVLGLAGTTYNEQFF.

This clone was seen just once. The chain uses TRBV2 and TRBJ1-5; D might be TRBD1 (6 bases). Germline V gene sequence: CDR1 SNHLY, CDR2 FYNNEI. Trimming stripped 10 bases from V and 11 bases from J, with 15 bases between. The CDR3 is made up of 11 amino acids. In DNA, the CDR3 is TGTGCCACAGGGGCCCCCGCAGCCCAGCATTTT. Translation: CATGAPAAQHF.

This chain links TRBV5-4 with TRBJ1-3; no firm D call. The CDR3 is 15 amino acids. Trimming removed 4 bases from V and 1 base from J, with 12 bases in between. Germline CDR1 is SGHNT and CDR2 is YYREEE (reference sequence). The CDR3 DNA follows: TGTGCCAGCAGCCCAGAACAGCAATCTGGAAACACCATATATTTT. This gives the protein CASSPEQQSGNTIYF.

V usage is TRBV19 and J usage is TRBJ1-1; no definite D call. CDR1 is LNHDA, CDR2 SQIVND, per germline (reference sequence). V was pared by 11 bases and J by 5 bases, with 15 bases between. There are 12 residues in the CDR3. The CDR3 DNA reads TGTGCCGCCCGGGGAGGCCGGACTGAAGCTTTCTTT. Translated: CAARGGRTEAFF.

The V call is TRBV2, the J call TRBJ2-7, with unresolved D. Trimming took 3 bases from V and 5 from J, leaving 5 bases between them. The CDR3 is 11 residues long. Per the germline V gene, CDR1 is SNHLY and CDR2 is FYNNEI. The CDR3 nucleotides read TGTGCCAGCAGTGATCCGGACGAGCAGTACTTC. This translates into CASSDPDEQYF.

V is TRBV6-5 and J is TRBJ1-1; 7 nucleotides line up with TRBD1. The V gene end was trimmed by 5 bases and the J gene end by 4 bases; junction bases not matched to a gene: 4. The CDR3 is 13 residues long. The germline V gene has CDR1 MNHEY and CDR2 SVGAGI. CDR3 loop: CASSPPGGTEAFF. The DNA for the CDR3 is TGTGCCAGCAGTCCACCAGGGGGCACTGAAGCTTTCTTT.

The chain links TRBV6-6 to TRBJ1-5, with a tentative D call TRBD1 (5 bases). The V end was cut by 2 bases, the J end by 5 bases, with 10 bases between. In germline, CDR1 is MNHNY, CDR2 SVGAGI (reference sequence). This CDR3 has 14 residues. CDR3 protein: CASSYGGDHQPQHF. The CDR3 coding sequence is TGTGCCAGCAGTTACGGGGGGGATCATCAGCCCCAGCATTTT.

This chain joins TRBV7-9 and TRBJ1-1; a possible D gene is TRBD1 (6 bases). The CDR3 sequence is 15 residues long. V dropped 1 base and J dropped 4 bases, with 13 bases sitting between them. Germline assignment: CDR1 SEHNR and CDR2 FQNEAQ (reference sequence). As DNA, the CDR3 is TGTGCCAGCAGCTTAGTGGCGGGGGGCGTCACTGAAGCTTTCTTT. The encoded protein is CASSLVAGGVTEAFF.

V gene TRBV6-1 combines with J gene TRBJ2-7; TRBD1 aligns across 9 bases. V trimming: 3 bases; J trimming: 7 bases; junction bases outside the gene matches: 16. This CDR3 region has 17 residues. Germline V gene data show CDR1 as MNHNS and CDR2 as SASEGT. CDR3 protein: CASSDRTGGVRMREQYV. CDR3 DNA sequence: TGTGCCAGCAGTGATCGTACAGGGGGCGTTCGCATGCGGGAGCAGTACGTC.

The CDR3 protein is CASSPNAGQNYGYTF. The DNA for the CDR3 is TGTGCCAGCAGTCCTAACGCGGGACAGAACTATGGCTACACCTTC. The V and J genes are TRBV28 and TRBJ1-2; TRBD1 matches 7 bases. CDR1 is MDHEN, CDR2 SYDVKM, per germline. This CDR3 contains 15 residues. Trimming cost V 5 bases and J 2 bases; bases outside gene matches: 8.

V usage is TRBV5-6 and J usage is TRBJ1-3, with a weak D call TRBD1 (6 bases). Trimming shortened V by 4 bases and J by 4 bases, and 12 bases separated the two germline ends. The CDR3 runs 14 residues. Germline-derived CDR1 and CDR2 are SGHDT and YYEEEE. The CDR3 DNA sequence: TGTGCCAGCAGCGAAAACAGGGCCGGAAACACCATATATTTT. Its translation is CASSENRAGNTIYF.

The genes are TRBV7-2 and TRBJ2-5; tentatively, D is TRBD2 (5 bases). From germline, CDR1 is SGHTA and CDR2 FQGNSA. Between the trimmed V and J ends, which lost 8 bases and 4 bases, there was a span of 11 bases. This CDR3 has 12 residues. The CDR3 DNA is TGTGCCAGCGGAGCGGCAGGAGAGACCCAGTACTTC. Amino acid sequence: CASGAAGETQYF.

The rearrangement links TRBV19 to TRBJ2-2, with 7 positions matching TRBD1. CDR3 size: 13 residues. From germline, CDR1 is LNHDA and CDR2 SQIVND (reference sequence). The J segment lost 6 bases and the V segment lost 6 bases, leaving 4 bases of the junction unmatched. This CDR3 reads CASRLQGPGELFF. The CDR3 DNA sequence: TGTGCCAGTAGATTACAGGGGCCCGGGGAGCTGTTTTTT.

This chain links TRBV2 with TRBJ1-5; a possible D gene is TRBD1 (5 bases). Trimming cost V 3 bases and J 0 bases, with 12 bases left between them. This CDR3 is 16 amino acids long. Per the germline V gene, CDR1 is SNHLY and CDR2 is FYNNEI. The CDR3 bases are TGTGCCAGCAGTGACCCCCCGGGGGATAGCAATCAGCCCCAGCATTTT. It translates to CASSDPPGDSNQPQHF.

V and J are TRBV7-8 and TRBJ2-1; TRBD2 matches at 10 bases. Losses at the gene ends were 3 bases for V and 6 bases for J; bases not matched to a gene: 5. The CDR3 length is 15 residues. In germline, CDR1 is SGHVS, CDR2 FQNEAQ. CDR3 amino acids: CASSLVAGGANEQFF. DNA for the CDR3: TGTGCCAGCAGCTTGGTAGCGGGGGGTGCCAATGAGCAGTTCTTC.

The chain couples TRBV19 to TRBJ1-3; 8 nucleotides line up with TRBD1. CDR1 is LNHDA and CDR2 is SQIVND in the germline V gene (reference sequence). The CDR3 is made up of 16 amino acids. The ends lost 4 bases at V and 0 bases at J; junction bases unmatched: 5. CDR3 DNA sequence: TGTGCCAGTAGTACGACAGGGGTCATCTCTGGAAACACCATATATTTT. Translating it yields CASSTTGVISGNTIYF.

The chain joins TRBV11-3 to TRBJ1-1, with 10 bases that match TRBD1. V shed 0 bases and J 5 bases; nucleotides not matched to a gene: 3. This CDR3 region has 15 residues. The germline CDR1 and CDR2 sequences are SGHNT and YENEEA. The DNA of the CDR3 is TGTGCCAGCAGCTTAGATGGGACAGGGGTAACTGAAGCTTTCTTT. The encoded protein is CASSLDGTGVTEAFF.

V and J are TRBV21-1 and TRBJ1-5; the table's D call, TRBD1, has no DNA check behind it. TRBV21-1 is tagged as a pseudogene. The CDR3 runs to 16 residues. DNA of the CDR3: TGTGCCAGCAGCAAAATTCAGTTATATAGCAATCAGCCCCAGCATTTT. Translating it yields CASSKIQLYSNQPQHF.

The V and J genes are TRBV5-1 and TRBJ1-3; 8 nucleotides match TRBD1. Per germline, CDR1 SGHRS and CDR2 YFSETQ. The V segment lost 4 bases and the J segment 0 bases; nucleotides outside the gene matches: 6. This CDR3 has 16 amino acids. CDR3 nucleotides: TGCGCCAGCAGCGGGGGACAGGTGATCTCTGGAAACACCATATATTTT. This gives the protein CASSGGQVISGNTIYF.

The rearrangement joins TRBV5-4 to TRBJ1-2; the match to TRBD1 covers 10 bases. From germline, CDR1 is SGHNT and CDR2 YYREEE (reference sequence). The CDR3 consists of 17 residues. V dropped 6 bases and J dropped 2; count of bases not matched to a gene: 13. CDR3 DNA sequence: TGTGCCAGCACCCAAGGGACAGGGGCTTCTCGGAACTATGGCTACACCTTC. Its protein product is CASTQGTGASRNYGYTF.

The chain is built from TRBV13 and TRBJ2-3, with 9 bases that match TRBD1. Germline loops: CDR1 PRHDT, CDR2 FYEKMQ (reference sequence). The junction had 8 bases not matched to a gene; V was cut back by 5 bases and J by 2 bases. The CDR3 runs to 16 residues. The CDR3 DNA is TGTGCCAGCAGCGGCCGGGACAGGGTATTCACAGATACGCAGTATTTT. Translation gives CASSGRDRVFTDTQYF.